The clone carrying this TCR beta chain was counted a few times. The data were obtained in a study of blood T cells in healthy people across ages. With 4 bases clipped from V and 2 bases from J, the junction kept 2 bases outside the gene matches. Germline V gene sequence: CDR1 SEHNR, CDR2 FQNEAQ (reference sequence). The CDR3 spans 15 residues. Combining a sample-barcoded 5' primer with a J-beta primer mix, a second PCR ran for about 6 to 11 cycles. TCRdb re-called the 5' RACE reads through MiXCR, storing one row per CDR3 protein. The sample carries about 580,000 distinct CDR3 sequences, roughly 48% recorded once.

The chain joins TRBV7-9 to TRBJ1-5; 10 bases are shared with TRBD1. Sample: blood. The clonotype was recovered from an elderly man in good health. In DNA, the CDR3 is TGTGCCAGCAGCTACGGGACAGGGGGCAATCAGCCCCAGCATTTT. The encoded protein is CASSYGTGGNQPQHF.